The source of this T cell receptor beta chain is a study of cytomegalovirus exposure and HLA in healthy donors. General study points: Subsequent analysis found a tendency for first-cohort TCR clusters to co-occur within the 110 or so validation repertoires.

Sequencing used immunoSEQ multiplex PCR; TCRdb keeps in-frame clones, though not all of them. This table holds approximately 270,000 clones, just over 85% found once. Trimming removed 2 bases at V and 5 bases at J, with 9 bases between. Germline values: CDR1 SNHLY, CDR2 FYNNEI. The CDR3 is 13 amino acids. With regard to this clone: The antigen is not known.

The donors were part of the validation cohort of 100 to 150 subjects. That cohort was separate from the first cohort, which comprised some 670 subjects. The sequence derives from a young woman in good health and CMV-seronegative. The chain combines TRBV2 with TRBJ1-1; D is possibly TRBD1 (6 bases). Source material: PBMCs. Written as DNA, the CDR3 is TGTGCCAGCAGTGAAACAGGGAGAACTGAAGCTTTCTTT. Its protein product is CASSETGRTEAFF.